This T cell receptor (beta chain) was found in a study of cytomegalovirus exposure and HLA in healthy donors. Study-level information: Among the 398 genotyped donors, 81% were placed in the Caucasian-associated ancestry cluster. The study, taken as a whole, reports: Prior analysis indicated that the majority of TCR beta V segments exhibited productivity approximately 90% or approximately 30% of the time. V- and J-gene trimming in TCR beta was tied to a missense DCLRE1C variant by an analysis performed later. An analysis that was carried out later associated 16,951 TCR beta sequences with HLA alleles at 0.05 false discovery rate.

This PCR relied on a set of 60 Vbeta primers and 13 Jbeta primers. Method: immunoSEQ multiplex PCR; TCRdb's copy keeps in-frame clones and lacks some. The sample has 100,000 to 150,000 clones, 80% to 85% seen once. J lost 5 bases, V lost 3 bases, and 4 bases had no gene match. The V gene's germline CDR1 is GTSNPN and CDR2 SVGIG (reference sequence). The CDR3 covers 13 residues. A remark on this clone: Its antigen remains unidentified.

This chain joins TRBV30 and TRBJ2-3; 8 bases map to TRBD1. This clonotype originated in a woman aged 30 to 39 in good health and CMV-seronegative. Sequenced material: PBMCs. CDR3 sequence reads: CAWSAGGRDTQYF. As DNA, the CDR3 is TGTGCCTGGAGCGCAGGGGGCAGAGATACGCAGTATTTT. The full variable domain, its missing parts supplied by reference TRBV30 and TRBJ2-3, is SQTIHQWPATLVQPVGSPLSLECTVEGTSNPNLYWYRQAAGRGLQLLFYSVGIGQISSEVPQNLSASRPQDRQFILSSKKLLLSDSGFYLCAWSAGGRDTQYFGPGTRLTVL.